These 3 T cell receptor beta chains originate from one sample sequenced in a study of blood T cell repertoires in COVID-19. The assay was immunoSEQ multiplex PCR, and TCRdb's table has in-frame clones only and misses some. The table records 20,000 to 30,000 clones, around nine tenths of them present only once. Sequencing was performed on peripheral blood. The source is a man aged 45 to 65 with active COVID-19.

This chain uses TRBV12-3 or TRBV12-4 with TRBJ2-5, with a weak D call TRBD2 (6 bases). V shed 3 bases and J shed 5 bases, with 10 bases lying between them. The CDR3 extends over 13 amino acids. CDR3 nucleotides: TGTGCCAGCAGTTTGGGCGGGATGGAGACCCAGTACTTC. It specifies CASSLGGMETQYF.

The genes are TRBV19 and TRBJ1-2; no clear D gene. Germline values: CDR1 LNHDA, CDR2 SQIVND (reference sequence). This CDR3 contains 13 residues. Trimming removed 3 bases from V and 8 bases from J, with 13 bases in between. DNA for the CDR3: TGTGCCAGTAGTATTCCCCACAGACCGGGCTACACCTTC. This encodes CASSIPHRPGYTF.

The chain has TRBV6-2 or TRBV6-3 and TRBJ2-7; no clear D. The V gene's germline CDR1 is MNHEY and CDR2 SVGEGT. V was shortened by 5 bases and J by 3 bases, with 5 bases between the two germline ends. This CDR3 has 11 residues. The CDR3 sequence: CASSDNYEQYF. CDR3 coding DNA: TGTGCCAGCAGTGACAACTACGAGCAGTACTTC.